Below, 6 T cell receptor beta chains from the same sample are listed, as sequenced in a study of T cells expressing NK-cell markers. Each CDR3 protein gets one entry in TCRdb, which reprocessed the 5' RACE reads and gives no DNA. The sample has fewer than 550,000 distinct CDR3 sequences. Sequencing was performed on blood T cells: a sorted CD56 or NKG2C T cell subset, CD4+ or CD8+ T cells, or bulk PBMC T cells (not recorded which). The origin of the receptors is a woman in her 50s in good health.

The J gene is TRBJ2-1, the V gene TRBV18. The CDR3 has 17 residues. The germline V gene encodes CDR1 KGHSH and CDR2 LQKENI. The CDR3 sequence: CASSTLTDIVSYNEQFF. The full variable domain, with the rest looked up from reference TRBV18 and TRBJ2-1, is NAGVMQNPRHLVRRRGQEARLRCSPMKGHSHVYWYRQLPEEGLKFMVYLQKENIIDESGMPKERFSAEFPKEGPSILRIQQVVRGDSAAYFCASSTLTDIVSYNEQFFGPGTRLTVL.

The chain links TRBV4-1 to TRBJ1-2; TCRdb selects TRBD1, and the lack of DNA leaves this call unchecked. The V gene's germline CDR1 is MGHRA and CDR2 YSYEKL. The CDR3 has 13 residues. The CDR3 loop is CASSHPQGDGYTF.

The chain links TRBV15 to TRBJ2-1; as DNA is missing, the TRBD1 call by TCRdb cannot be tested. Germline V lookup: CDR1 LNHNV, CDR2 YYDKDF (reference sequence). CDR3 size: 17 residues. CDR3 sequence reads: CATSRDRQGARGNEQFF.

The V and J genes are TRBV6-2 or TRBV6-3 and TRBJ2-7; absent DNA, TCRdb's TRBD2 call cannot be checked. This CDR3 region has 17 residues. Germline V gene sequence: CDR1 MNHEY, CDR2 SVGEGT. CDR3 region: CASSRPSAGALLREQYF.

V usage is TRBV20-1 and J usage is TRBJ2-3; TCRdb gives TRBD2 as the D gene, but with no DNA this cannot be confirmed. The CDR3 loop spans 17 amino acids. Germline CDR1 reads DFQATT; CDR2 reads SNEGSKA (reference sequence). The chain's CDR3 is CSVDLGAGGLSTDTQYF.

This chain uses TRBV7-2 with TRBJ1-1; the D call of TRBD1 rests on TCRdb alone, since no DNA is present to check it. The CDR3 sequence is 15 residues long. Per germline, CDR1 SGHTA and CDR2 FQGNSA. This chain's CDR3 is CASTSDRERRTEAFF. Looking up the rest from reference TRBV7-2 and TRBJ1-1 gives the full variable domain: GAGVSQSPSNKVTEKGKDVELRCDPISGHTALYWYRQSLGQGLEFLIYFQGNSAPDKSGLPSDRFSAERTGGSVSTLTIQRTQQEDSAVYLCASTSDRERRTEAFFGQGTRLTVV.